The next 25 T cell receptor beta chains were all read from a single sample in a study of blood T cells in healthy people across ages. Together with a sample-barcoded 5' primer, a J-beta primer mix was included in a second PCR lasting about 7 to 12 cycles. In TCRdb, the 5' RACE reads were re-called with MiXCR into one record per CDR3 protein. The sample holds 1.5 million to 2 million distinct CDR3 sequences; around 35% are singletons and the top ten take about 11%. Sequenced input: blood. These receptors all stem from a woman aged 30 to 39 in good health.

The rearrangement joins TRBV2 to TRBJ1-4; TRBD1 is a possible D gene (5 bases). The length of the CDR3 is 15 residues. The V gene's germline CDR1 is SNHLY and CDR2 FYNNEI. V was shortened by 7 bases and J by 4 bases, with 16 bases between the two germline ends. The CDR3 DNA reads as TGTGCCAGCACCTTAACGGGGGGATATAATGAAAAACTGTTTTTT. It specifies CASTLTGGYNEKLFF.

This clonotype occurred a few times. This chain connects TRBV20-1 to TRBJ1-2; 9 nucleotides line up with TRBD1. V trimming: 7 bases; J trimming: 7 bases; junction bases outside the gene matches: 4. Per the germline V gene, CDR1 is DFQATT and CDR2 is SNEGSKA (reference sequence). The length of the CDR3 is 11 residues. The CDR3 region is CSGGTGTGYTF. DNA of the CDR3: TGCAGTGGGGGGACAGGGACTGGCTACACCTTC.

This sequence joins TRBV12-3 or TRBV12-4 and TRBJ1-2; D is possibly TRBD1 (5 bases). This CDR3 is 15 amino acids long. Trimming cost V 2 bases and J 4 bases, with 14 bases left between them. The CDR3 DNA reads as TGTGCCAGCAGTTTAATCTCCGGGGGTGCCTATGGCTACACCTTC. It specifies CASSLISGGAYGYTF.

The chain carries TRBV6-5 and TRBJ2-3; a weak D match, TRBD1 (6 bases). CDR1 is MNHEY and CDR2 is SVGAGI in the germline V gene. The CDR3 consists of 16 residues. Between the trimmed V and J ends, which lost 7 bases and 3 bases, there was a span of 20 bases. The CDR3 bases are TGTGCCAGCACCAGCCACAGAGGGGGTCAGACAGATACGCAGTATTTT. Translated: CASTSHRGGQTDTQYF.

This chain joins TRBV11-2 and TRBJ2-7; D is uncertain. This CDR3 has 14 amino acids. Between the trimmed V and J ends, which lost 8 bases and 0 bases, there was a span of 14 bases. Germline CDR1 SGHAT, CDR2 FQNNGV. The CDR3 nucleotides are TGTGCCAGCTTAGATTATCGCGGCTCCTACGAGCAGTACTTC. Protein product: CASLDYRGSYEQYF. The variable domain in full, completed from reference TRBV11-2 and TRBJ2-7, reads EAGVAQSPRYKIIEKRQSVAFWCNPISGHATLYWYQQILGQGPKLLIQFQNNGVVDDSQLPKDRFSAERLKGVDSTLKIQPAKLEDSAVYLCASLDYRGSYEQYFGPGTRLTVT.

The J gene is TRBJ2-1, the V gene TRBV18; tentative D call: TRBD1 (6 bases). The CDR3 length is 13 residues. Trimming removed 1 base from V and 10 bases from J, with 11 bases in between. Per germline, CDR1 KGHSH and CDR2 LQKENI. CDR3 residues: CASSPQQGLEQFF. Here the CDR3 DNA reads TGTGCCAGCTCACCACAACAGGGCCTCGAGCAGTTCTTC.

A note on this clonotype: This may arise from a read error, as a much more abundant clone is one base away. The chain is built from TRBV6-2 or TRBV6-3 and TRBJ2-7, with no clear D. The CDR3 is made up of 15 amino acids. Germline assignment: CDR1 MNHEY and CDR2 SVGEGT. The CDR3 DNA follows: TGTGTCAGCAGTTACCTATTGCTCGGCGACTACGAGCAGTACTTC. Translating it yields CVSSYLLLGDYEQYF.

V gene TRBV20-1 combines with J gene TRBJ1-5; D call uncertain. The CDR3 is 14 residues long. Germline CDR1 reads DFQATT; CDR2 reads SNEGSKA (reference sequence). V lost 4 bases and J lost 3, with 13 bases in between. The CDR3 sequence is CSAIFGTNNQPQHF. The CDR3, as DNA: TGCAGTGCTATTTTTGGCACCAACAATCAGCCCCAGCATTTT.

The rearrangement joins TRBV24-1 to TRBJ1-5, with TRBD1 matching 10 bases. V shed 6 bases, J shed 5 bases, and the junction held 3 bases outside the gene matches. Per the germline V gene, CDR1 is KGHDR and CDR2 is SFDVKD. This CDR3 is built from 14 residues. The chain's CDR3 is CATSLTGGDQPQHF. In DNA form, the CDR3 reads TGTGCCACCAGTTTGACAGGGGGCGATCAGCCCCAGCATTTT.

Many counts were recorded for this clonotype. This rearrangement joins TRBV30 to TRBJ2-3; 7 positions match TRBD2. CDR1 GTSNPN and CDR2 SVGIG come from the germline V gene (reference sequence). This CDR3 has 16 amino acids. J lost 2 bases, V lost 1 base, and 9 bases had no gene match. DNA of the CDR3: TGTGCCTGGAGTGGGGCGGCTAGCGGTTACACAGATACGCAGTATTTT. Protein: CAWSGAASGYTDTQYF. Looking up the rest from reference TRBV30 and TRBJ2-3 gives the full variable domain: SQTIHQWPATLVQPVGSPLSLECTVEGTSNPNLYWYRQAAGRGLQLLFYSVGIGQISSEVPQNLSASRPQDRQFILSSKKLLLSDSGFYLCAWSGAASGYTDTQYFGPGTRLTVL.

The V call is TRBV7-7, the J call TRBJ2-5; 8 bases fit TRBD2. The CDR3 runs 15 residues. V shed 2 bases and J 2 bases; nucleotides not matched to a gene: 4. Germline CDR1 is SSHAT and CDR2 is FNYEAQ (reference sequence). The CDR3 DNA is TGTGCCAGCAGCTTATCGCGGGGGGAACAAGAGACCCAGTACTTC. This encodes CASSLSRGEQETQYF.

The rearrangement uses TRBV24-1 and TRBJ2-2; D may be TRBD1 (6 bases). The V gene's germline CDR1 is KGHDR and CDR2 SFDVKD. The CDR3 totals 15 residues. V was cut by 7 bases and J by 1 base, with 12 bases left in between. CDR3 coding DNA: TGTGCCACCAGCTCCGGGACAAAGAACACCGGGGAGCTGTTTTTT. Translation: CATSSGTKNTGELFF.

There are many counts of this clonotype. The V gene is TRBV27, the J gene TRBJ2-7; D is perhaps TRBD1 (6 bases). Looked up from germline, CDR1 is MNHEY and CDR2 is SMNVEV (reference sequence). This CDR3 spans 15 amino acids. With 3 bases removed from V and 1 base from J, the gap between germline ends came to 13 bases. DNA of the CDR3: TGTGCCAGCAGTTTTCGTAGGGACATTTCCTACGAGCAGTACTTC. Amino acids: CASSFRRDISYEQYF.

This clonotype was observed a handful of times. For the CDR3, the DNA is TGCAGTGCTAGAATCGGGACAGCGACCTACGAGCAGTACTTC. Its protein product is CSARIGTATYEQYF. The chain employs TRBV20-1 and TRBJ2-7; 7 bases line up with TRBD1. Germline CDR1 and CDR2: DFQATT and SNEGSKA (reference sequence). Trimming cost V 2 bases and J 2 bases; bases outside gene matches: 6. The CDR3 runs 14 residues.

This clonotype was found once. The V call is TRBV5-1, the J call TRBJ2-7, with 8 bases that match TRBD2. The V gene's germline CDR1 is SGHRS and CDR2 YFSETQ. This CDR3 has 18 residues. J lost 0 bases, V lost 0 bases, and 11 bases had no gene match. The CDR3 region has the DNA TGCGCCAGCAGCTTGGAATCCGCGGGGGGCTTTAGCTCCTACGAGCAGTACTTC. Its protein product is CASSLESAGGFSSYEQYF.

The CDR3 DNA follows: TGTGCCAGCAGTTACCAAGAGGGGGGGACACAGGATCGAGCCAAAAACATTCAGTACTTC. It encodes CASSYQEGGTQDRAKNIQYF. The chain is built from TRBV6-5 and TRBJ2-4, with TRBD2 as a possible D gene (7 bases). Germline V gene sequence: CDR1 MNHEY, CDR2 SVGAGI. This CDR3 has 20 amino acids. Trimming took 2 bases from V and 0 from J, leaving 23 bases between them.

This clonotype showed up just a few times. V and J are TRBV9 and TRBJ2-7; D is unclear. Per the germline V gene, CDR1 is SGDLS and CDR2 is YYNGEE. The CDR3 runs 11 residues. V was shortened by 3 bases and J by 6 bases, with 7 bases between the two germline ends. Here the CDR3 reads CASSDGSEQYF. CDR3 nucleotides: TGTGCCAGCAGCGACGGGTCCGAGCAGTACTTC.

This clonotype has only a few counts. The rearrangement joins TRBV7-3 to TRBJ2-3; 11 nucleotides agree with TRBD2. After removal of 5 bases from V and 3 bases from J, the junction contained 10 bases not matched to a gene. CDR1 and CDR2 (germline): SGHTA, FQGTGA. This CDR3 has 17 amino acids. The CDR3 loop reads CASSPLTSGVGTDTQYF. DNA of the CDR3: TGTGCCAGCAGCCCCTTGACTAGCGGGGTCGGGACAGATACGCAGTATTTT.

CDR3 protein: CSATGPIPDTQYF. DNA of the CDR3: TGCAGTGCCACCGGGCCAATTCCGGATACGCAGTATTTT. V usage is TRBV20-1 and J usage is TRBJ2-3, with D unclear. The ends were cut back, 6 bases at V and 6 bases at J, with 16 bases in the middle. In germline, CDR1 is DFQATT, CDR2 SNEGSKA (reference sequence). The CDR3 spans 13 residues.

V and J are TRBV27 and TRBJ2-1; D is perhaps TRBD1 or TRBD2 (5 bases each). The CDR3 is 15 residues long. CDR1 is MNHEY, CDR2 SMNVEV, per germline (reference sequence). Trimming removed 6 bases from V and 3 bases from J, with 15 bases in between. CDR3 coding DNA: TGTGCCAGCAGGCTTGGGACCTCCTTCTACAATGAGCAGTTCTTC. It is translated as CASRLGTSFYNEQFF.

The V gene is TRBV7-8, the J gene TRBJ1-5; 7 bases are a match to TRBD1. In germline, CDR1 is SGHVS, CDR2 FQNEAQ. This CDR3 contains 14 residues. The trim removed 4 bases at V and 3 bases at J, leaving 3 bases unmatched. CDR3 in DNA: TGTGCCAGCAGCTGGGACAGCCTCAATCAGCCCCAGCATTTT. Amino acids: CASSWDSLNQPQHF.

The V and J genes are TRBV7-9 and TRBJ2-1, with D perhaps matching TRBD1 or TRBD2 (5 bases each). CDR1 is SEHNR and CDR2 is FQNEAQ in the germline V gene (reference sequence). The CDR3 is 15 residues long. Trimming cost V 1 base and J 9 bases, with 16 bases left between them. CDR3 protein: CASSLVRDLSREQFF. The CDR3 nucleotides are TGTGCCAGCAGCTTAGTACGGGACCTCTCCCGTGAGCAGTTCTTC.

This clonotype was detected once. This sequence joins TRBV7-9 and TRBJ2-1; 7 positions match TRBD2. Per the germline V gene, CDR1 is SEHNR and CDR2 is FQNEAQ (reference sequence). The CDR3 totals 15 residues. The V segment lost 4 bases and the J segment 7 bases; nucleotides outside the gene matches: 10. Here the CDR3 reads CASSSELARGNEQFF. CDR3 nucleotides: TGTGCCAGCAGCTCAGAACTAGCGAGAGGGAATGAGCAGTTCTTC.

In this sample, this clonotype turned up a few times. The chain has TRBV13 and TRBJ2-1; 10 bases align to TRBD2. J was trimmed by 2 bases and V by 3 bases; bases with no gene match: 10. This CDR3 region has 18 residues. Looked up from germline, CDR1 is PRHDT and CDR2 is FYEKMQ (reference sequence). The DNA of the CDR3 is TGTGCCAGCAGCTTGCGGCTAGCGGGAGAGTGGGCCTACAATGAGCAGTTCTTC. Translating gives CASSLRLAGEWAYNEQFF. The full variable domain, in which reference TRBV13 and TRBJ2-1 provide the parts outside the CDR3, is AAGVIQSPRHLIKEKRETATLKCYPIPRHDTVYWYQQGPGQDPQFLISFYEKMQSDKGSIPDRFSAQQFSDYHSELNMSSLELGDSALYFCASSLRLAGEWAYNEQFFGPGTRLTVL.

J is TRBJ1-1 and V is TRBV3-1; perhaps TRBD1 as D (5 bases). Germline V gene data show CDR1 as LGHDT and CDR2 as YNNKEL (reference sequence). The germline V and J ends were trimmed by 4 bases and 1 base, with 16 bases remaining between them. The CDR3 runs 16 residues. Here the CDR3 DNA reads TGTGCCAGCAGCCCCCGTGGCACCGGGGGGAACACTGAAGCTTTCTTT. Encoded protein: CASSPRGTGGNTEAFF. Variable domain in full (rest from reference TRBV3-1 and TRBJ1-1): DTAVSQTPKYLVTQMGNDKSIKCEQNLGHDTMYWYKQDSKKFLKIMFSYNNKELIINETVPNRFSPKSPDKAHLNLHINSLELGDSAVYFCASSPRGTGGNTEAFFGQGTRLTVV.